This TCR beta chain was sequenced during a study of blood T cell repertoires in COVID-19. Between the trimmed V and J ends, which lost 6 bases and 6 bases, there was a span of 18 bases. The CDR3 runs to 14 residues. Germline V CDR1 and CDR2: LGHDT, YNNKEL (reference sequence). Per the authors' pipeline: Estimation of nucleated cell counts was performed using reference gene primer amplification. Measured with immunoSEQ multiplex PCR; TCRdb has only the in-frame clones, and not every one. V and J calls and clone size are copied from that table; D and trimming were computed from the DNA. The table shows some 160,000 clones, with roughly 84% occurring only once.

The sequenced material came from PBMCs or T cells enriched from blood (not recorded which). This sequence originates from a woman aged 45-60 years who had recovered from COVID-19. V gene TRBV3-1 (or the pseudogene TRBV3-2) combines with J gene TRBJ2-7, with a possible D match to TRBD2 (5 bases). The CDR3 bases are TGTGCCAGCAGAAGTTCGAGGGTCTCGGGCGAGCAGTACTTC. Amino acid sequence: CASRSSRVSGEQYF.